This T cell receptor (beta chain) derives from a study of patients and donors after allogeneic stem cell transplantation. TCRdb used MiXCR to reprocess the RT-PCR reads, holding one entry per CDR3 protein. The sample lists some 960,000 distinct CDR3 sequences, about 20% occurring once. Trimming cost V 4 bases and J 4 bases, with 18 bases left between them. Per the germline V gene, CDR1 is SGHRS and CDR2 is YFSETQ. The CDR3 sequence is 15 residues long. This chain joins TRBV5-1 and TRBJ2-7, with D possibly matching TRBD2 (6 bases). Sequenced input: blood, either unsorted or a sorted T cell fraction (not recorded which). This TCR derives from a human donor who was either an allogeneic HSCT recipient or a stem cell or donor lymphocyte infusion donor (not recorded which). It is not recorded whose cells these are; they may come from a transplant donor. In DNA, the CDR3 is TGCGCCAGCAGCCCCGGGTCTGGACTACCGTACGAGCAGTACTTC. Encoded protein: CASSPGSGLPYEQYF.